This T cell receptor (beta chain) stems from a study of cytomegalovirus exposure and HLA in healthy donors (dated by TCRdb to about 2017). Some background on the complete study: An earlier analysis of some 550 of the donors reported more than 250 Gb of sequence data and 120 million or so unique TCR beta sequences from 150 million to 200 million T cells. Roughly 300 gigabases of sequencing data and approximately 84 million unique TCR sequences were included in an early release covering several hundred HLA-typed donors. Among the roughly 430 genotyped donors, around 81% belonged to the genetic ancestry cluster associated with self-reported Caucasian donors. The study aimed to test whether cataloging public T cell receptors could reveal signatures of past pathogen exposure. The study used immunosequencing to profile the T cell repertoires of about 670 subjects and linked those repertoires to cytomegalovirus serostatus. A separate validation cohort of approximately 120 different subjects was used in addition to the roughly 670-subject first cohort. High-throughput TCR immunosequencing, statistical association of individual TCRs with disease status, and machine learning were combined to predict cytomegalovirus infection status. In a later analysis, previously published TCR beta repertoires from 550 to 700 donors were re-analyzed and high-resolution HLA genotyping was added so that TCR occurrence patterns could be studied. The later analysis used no new phenotypic data to find candidate immune exposures, relying instead on TCR beta sequences and their occurrence across donors. An earlier analysis of around 580 of the donors used high-throughput TCR beta sequencing to judge whether each TCR beta V gene segment behaved as functional or pseudogenic. Alongside the repertoire data, information on donor age, sex, ethnicity and CMV serostatus was compiled. A later genetic analysis used genome-wide SNP genotypes for about 65% of the roughly 700 donors, treating that subset as a discovery cohort. All discovery cohort repertoires had been generated using a single sequencing platform. Class I and class II HLA loci were covered by the typing at four-digit resolution. Typing coverage varied by locus: roughly 620-640 donors for A, B, C, DRB1 and DQB1; around 560 for DQA1; more than 600 for DPA1; roughly 470 for DPB1. Four to six DR-DQ haplotypes were handled as single units for association and clustering, since linkage in the cohort was strong. On average, 235,054 unique TCR beta nucleotide sequences were sequenced per donor among some 420 genotyped donors of the cohort, with 15% to 20% of those sequences being non-productive.

Trimming at the junction amounts to 0 bases on V and 5 bases on J, and the germline ends lie 5 bases apart. The CDR3 contains 13 residues, cysteine and phenylalanine counted. Only the CDR3 region is kept as DNA, spanning 39 bases read in frame from base 1. As encoded in the germline V gene (reference sequence), CDR1 is MNHEY while CDR2 is SMNVEV. Worth noting for this clone: What antigen it recognizes has not been identified. Per-base quality was not reported, and no clone a single base away is much larger than it.

The cohort consisted of 650 to 700 healthy bone marrow donors. At the time of sampling, all cohort members were nominally healthy, though unrecorded immune exposures were likely present. The donor was CMV seropositive and belonged to the group of some 290 seropositive cohort members. A peripheral blood sample was collected from each donor, and TCR beta sequencing was performed on peripheral blood mononuclear cells. Genomic DNA was extracted from the blood cell samples with the Qiagen DNeasy Blood Extraction Kit. Receptors were amplified or captured by the immunoSEQ multiplex PCR assay. For the multiplex PCR, a mixture combining 60 forward primers for TCR Vbeta segments and 13 reverse primers for TCR Jbeta segments was used. A multiplex PCR assay on genomic DNA amplified the CDR3 region of rearranged TCR beta genes. The Illumina HiSeq System was used to sequence the amplified TCR beta libraries as 87-base-pair reads. As for the authors' bioinformatics: A later analysis tallied 70 million to 100 million unique TCR beta chains across the 700 or so repertoires, and some 10 million of those chains were shared by two or more donors. A nearest-neighbor algorithm error-corrected the raw reads and collapsed the reads into unique sequences, merging closely related sequences to remove PCR and sequencing errors. V, D and J gene segments were assigned by aligning CDR3 sequences to IMGT reference sequences. For a sequence to be retained, a match of at least six nucleotides to both a V gene segment and a J gene segment was required. A rearrangement was called productive if the CDR3 had no stop codons and remained in frame with V and J, and every other rearrangement was called non-productive. CDR3 was defined according to IMGT convention as the region running from the second conserved V-encoded cysteine to the conserved J-encoded phenylalanine. Sequences without an unambiguous match to a single V gene segment were excluded from the earlier analysis of approximately 600 of the donors. In an earlier analysis of several hundred of the donors, V segments were called functional above 56.7% productive rearrangements and were called segregating when the between-donor standard deviation exceeded 5%. A statistical classification framework was built to diagnose cytomegalovirus status from the catalog of TCR beta chain sequences. In a later analysis, V and J genes were assigned by comparing TCR nucleotide sequences against IMGT/GENE-DB human TR gene sequences. A later analysis assigned CDR3 sequences and most-parsimonious VDJ recombination scenarios with the TCRdist pipeline. In a later analysis, every TCR beta chain was defined by the combination of its CDR3 amino acid sequence and its V-gene family, and reads without a unique V-gene family were dropped. As a way to deal with suspected cross-contamination and a sequencing artifact, a later analysis dropped nearly 600 nucleotide sequences that were highly shared and had low generation probability. In a later analysis, a clonal expansion index was calculated for each public chain from normalized within-repertoire ranks of inferred template counts. In a later analysis, generation probabilities were computed using a VDJ recombination model fitted to out-of-frame rearrangements, and the results were checked against IGoR. In a later analysis, TCR-TCR, TCR-HLA and TCR-CMV co-occurrence was scored with hypergeometric tests, and a repertoire-size bias correction was applied to TCR pairs. In a later analysis, false discovery rates were estimated by permuting HLA or CMV assignments 20 times. In a later analysis, co-occurring TCRs were grouped using DBSCAN, and TCRdist sequence similarity was added for clustering within HLA-allele-positive subsets. Repertoires with fewer than 30,000 or more than 120,000 public chains, plus five repertoires with anomalous nucleotide sharing, were excluded from co-occurrence clustering. Sourced from immuneACCESS, this table was stored by TCRdb with only in-frame sequences that have V and J called. A share of the clones is absent; for the studies checked, an unresolved V gene accounts for under half, and the remainder has no known explanation. V and J calls and clone size are copied from that table; D and trimming were computed from the DNA. Across this sample there are around 150,000 clones, with around 83% seen only once. Roughly 4% of the sample is in the top ten clones.

The investigation overall reported the following: According to a later analysis, parvovirus B19, influenza, CMV and Epstein-Barr virus appeared linked to several top co-occurrence clusters. Strong co-occurrence of HLA alleles, especially DR and DQ, made assigning TCR associations to individual alleles difficult. This cohort had only TCR beta chains sequenced, and the lack of alpha or paired-chain data limited which features could be detected. Because the 87-base-pair reads could not distinguish some IMGT-functional V segments, including TRBV6-2 and TRBV6-3, those segments were excluded. The presence/absence analyses assumed that sequencing depth was roughly uniform across donors, and that assumption may not be true. A further reported finding was that TCR beta sequences accurately predicted the HLA-A and HLA-B alleles for most subjects in the first cohort. Most TCR sequences were seen in very few donors, while some public TCRs were found in many individuals. A few of the identified cytomegalovirus-associated TCR beta chains were confirmed in vitro to be specific for cytomegalovirus antigens. Linkage disequilibrium might explain the correlated functional status among segregating V segments, but an unknown experimental factor could not be excluded. In both the original and validation cohorts, the classifier was reported to diagnose cytomegalovirus status with high specificity and sensitivity. Compared with the roughly 710-donor mean, donors in an Asian-associated ancestry cluster had fewer N-insertions in productive TCRs, according to a later genetic analysis. Compared with equally common non-associated chains, HLA-associated TCR beta chains in a later analysis were more clonally expanded and had lower generation probabilities. Because counts were too low, 15 to 20 rarely observed V segments, including chromosome 9 orphons, were excluded from the earlier analysis of 500 to 700 of the donors. CMV serostatus was the only immune exposure information available for the cohort. At a false discovery rate of 0.05, a later analysis linked around 15,000 TCR beta sequences to specific HLA alleles. A total of about 180 TCR beta chains were listed by the study as associated with cytomegalovirus. V-gene and J-gene trimming of TCR beta chains was associated with a missense DCLRE1C variant in a later genetic analysis, and the association was replicated in an independent cohort. In a later analysis, most CMV-associated TCR beta chains were found to appear HLA-restricted, with HLA associations seemingly driven largely by CMV exposure. In a later analysis, the rate of TCR association differed among HLA loci, with DRB1 alleles having the most associated TCRs and HLA-C alleles having the fewest. The authors suggested that the approach could potentially be generalized to other disease states and immunological phenotypes. In an earlier analysis of about 540 of the donors, most TCR beta V segments were observed in productive rearrangements about 90% or about 30% of the time, broadly matching IMGT annotations. Because some donors lacked HLA typing at each locus, the association tests relied only on the typed subset. A group of highly shared sequence variants was considered likely to be a technical artifact of the sequencing pipeline.

Sample: PBMCs. The chain is made from TRBV27 and TRBJ2-1; no D gene call is confident. The clonotype comes from a man aged 45-65 years in good health and CMV-seropositive. The nucleotides are TGTGCCAGCAGTTTATCGCCAGACAATGAGCAGTTCTTC. Its translation reads: CASSLSPDNEQFF.